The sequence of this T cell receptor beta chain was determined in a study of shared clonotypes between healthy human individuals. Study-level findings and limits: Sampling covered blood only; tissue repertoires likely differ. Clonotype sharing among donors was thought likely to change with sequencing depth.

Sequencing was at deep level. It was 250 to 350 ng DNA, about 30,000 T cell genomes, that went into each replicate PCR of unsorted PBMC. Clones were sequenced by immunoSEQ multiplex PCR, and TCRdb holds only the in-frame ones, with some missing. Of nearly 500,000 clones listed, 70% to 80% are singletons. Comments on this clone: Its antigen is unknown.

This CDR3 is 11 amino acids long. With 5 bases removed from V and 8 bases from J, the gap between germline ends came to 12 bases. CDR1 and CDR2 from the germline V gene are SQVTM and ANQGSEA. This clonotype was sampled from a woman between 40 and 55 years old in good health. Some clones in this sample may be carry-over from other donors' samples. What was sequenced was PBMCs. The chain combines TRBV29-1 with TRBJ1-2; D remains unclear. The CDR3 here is CSVQLANGYTF. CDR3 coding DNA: TGCAGCGTTCAGTTGGCAAACGGCTACACCTTC.